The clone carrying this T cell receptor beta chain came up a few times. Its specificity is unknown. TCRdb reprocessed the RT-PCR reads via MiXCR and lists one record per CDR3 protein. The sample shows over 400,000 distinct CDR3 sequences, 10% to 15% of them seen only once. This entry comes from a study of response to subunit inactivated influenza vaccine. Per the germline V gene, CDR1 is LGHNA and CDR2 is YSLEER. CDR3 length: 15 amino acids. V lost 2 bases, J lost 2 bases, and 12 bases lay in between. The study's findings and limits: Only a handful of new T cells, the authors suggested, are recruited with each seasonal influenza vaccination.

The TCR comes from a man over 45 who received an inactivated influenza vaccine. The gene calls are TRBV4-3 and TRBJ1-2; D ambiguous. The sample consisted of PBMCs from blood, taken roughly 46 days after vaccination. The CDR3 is CASSQYPRENYGYTF. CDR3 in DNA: TGCGCCAGCAGCCAATACCCCAGAGAAAACTATGGCTACACCTTC.